This entry concerns a single T cell receptor (beta chain). This receptor's antigen is unknown. No much larger clonotype is one base removed from it; base qualities were not supplied. Using the deep immunoSEQ assay, multiplex PCR amplified TCR CDR3 regions from genomic DNA. For each cell subset, the extracted genomic DNA was distributed evenly across all wells of several immunoSEQ 96-well plates, and each plate served as one replicate. For sorted subsets, around 200 ng genomic DNA, equal to 25,000 to 35,000 T cell genomes, was loaded into each replicate PCR. The purified libraries were quantified using a Qubit 3.0 fluorometer, sized with a Bioanalyzer 2100, and then quantified again using the KAPA Library Quantification kit. Each immunoSEQ 96-well plate was sequenced on its own single-read 150-cycle Illumina NextSeq 550 flow cell. The original methods were these. The immunoSEQ output contained only junctional sequences without quality scores, so filtering could not match that applied to full-length reads. Sequences were annotated with PyIR, a Python wrapper for IgBLAST v1.9, and V/J genes and CDR3 were assigned using IMGT germline references. Any read was removed if the V/J assignment was weak (E-value above 1e-6), the CDR3 was missing, or the read contained stop codons, out-of-frame junctions, or ambiguous translated residues. V3J clonotypes were defined as sequences sharing the same inferred V gene, J gene, and CDR3 amino acid sequence. Percentage overlap between repertoires was computed as shared unique clonotypes divided by the size of the smaller repertoire. Repertoire richness was assessed with RTK rarefaction, the Chao1 estimator, and Recon v2.1 estimates of unobserved clonotypes. Generation probabilities for all TCRbeta clonotypes obtained by the gDNA method from a handful of donors were computed using OLGA. TCRdb retrieved this table from immuneACCESS and kept in-frame rearrangements only. Not all clones are present; in checked studies, unresolved V genes account for under half, and no reason is known for the remainder. The V and J calls and clone size are taken from that table; D and trimming were inferred from the DNA. The table for this sample lists around 1.6 million clones; 95% to 99% of them were counted only once. The leading ten clones occupy around 0.45% of the sample.

The CDR3 runs 15 amino acids, cysteine and phenylalanine included. Only CDR3 DNA remains: 45 bases, in frame from the first base. V is clipped by 3 bases and J by 4 bases, and the sequence between their germline boundaries is 16 bases long. In the germline V gene, CDR1 corresponds to SGHRS and CDR2 to YFSETQ. The record originates from a study of shared clonotypes between healthy human individuals (dated by TCRdb to about 2020). Describing the broader study: The cohort included three men and two women between 18 and 49 years of age. For each donor, CD4 naive and CD4 memory were each given three plates, CD8 naive was given two plates, and CD8 memory was given one plate. To estimate repertoire size and how much clonotypes are shared between individuals, the study performed deep sequencing of blood TCR repertoires from a handful of healthy adults. Different laboratories and diverse techniques were used to prepare libraries and sequence TCR repertoires, to increase sequencing depth and limit assay-specific biases. Per donor, leukapheresis produced somewhere between about 0.9 and 9.5 billion PBMCs.

Overall results and qualifications from the work: Pairwise subsampling indicated that sequencing depth was expected to affect the degree of clonotype sharing among donors. Naive subsets generally had larger estimated clonotype richness than memory subsets did. Incomplete sequencing was indicated by rarefaction of sorted-subset datasets, despite the large sequencing depth. Across a few donors, approximately 4.9% of naive CD4, 3% to 3.5% of naive CD8, under 2.5% of memory CD4, and about 0.4% of memory CD8 clonotypes were shared. Compared with non-shared clonotypes, clonotypes shared by all four sorted-subset donors had higher generation probabilities. Only blood was sampled, and tissue TCR repertoires likely differ from those in blood. Because the study included a small number of donors, the genetic and exposure-history diversity represented was limited.

The donors were healthy, HIV-negative adults with no recently reported acute infections or vaccinations. Every donor was a Caucasian adult living in Nashville, Tennessee, USA. CD4+ T cells were enriched through magnetic negative selection, after which naive cells were positively selected on CD45RA and the remaining negative fraction served as the memory subset. Blood was collected by leukapheresis, and PBMCs were isolated by Ficoll-Histopaque density gradient centrifugation and then cryopreserved in liquid nitrogen vapor phase. Purity and quantity of every magnetically sorted T cell population were checked by analytical flow cytometry. From each sorted fraction, genomic DNA was isolated and quantified by UV absorbance on a Nanodrop 2000c.

The TCR sequence derives from a man between 25 and 39 years old in good health. This receptor chain uses TRBV5-1 and TRBJ1-2, with no confidently assigned D gene. Material for sequencing was naive CD4+ T cells sorted from blood. The cell subset or site label of this sample denotes: CD45RA+ positively selected. The CDR3 region: CASSSLTAGGYGYTF. Read as DNA, the sequence is TGCGCCAGCAGCTCCCTGACTGCAGGCGGCTATGGCTACACCTTC. Full variable domain (CDR3 extended with the reference TRBV5-1 and TRBJ1-2 proteins): KAGVTQTPRYLIKTRGQQVTLSCSPISGHRSVSWYQQTPGQGLQFLFEYFSETQRNKGNFPGRFSGRQFSNSRSEMNVSTLELGDSALYLCASSSLTAGGYGYTFGSGTRLTVV.